This T cell receptor beta chain was captured in a study of shared clonotypes between healthy human individuals. Whole-study context: Contributing individuals were two females and a few males aged 18 to 49.

A word on this clone: A far bigger clonotype differs at one base, so this is likely a read error.

Profiling relied on immunoSEQ multiplex PCR, and the TCRdb table lists in-frame clones only, not all of them. The table has fewer than 700,000 clones, 70% to 80% seen once. The CDR3 covers 15 residues. The V gene's germline CDR1 is SEHNR and CDR2 FQNEAQ (reference sequence). Donors included only healthy HIV-negative adults lacking recent acute infections or vaccinations. The sequence was obtained from a woman aged 40 to 49 in good health. Some clones in this sample may be carry-over from other donors' samples. The V call is TRBV7-9, the J call TRBJ1-3; perhaps TRBD1 as D (6 bases). Sequenced: PBMCs. CDR3 sequence reads: CANSQRTGSGNTIYF. Here the CDR3 DNA reads TGTGCCAACAGCCAACGAACAGGGTCAGGAAACACCATATATTTT.